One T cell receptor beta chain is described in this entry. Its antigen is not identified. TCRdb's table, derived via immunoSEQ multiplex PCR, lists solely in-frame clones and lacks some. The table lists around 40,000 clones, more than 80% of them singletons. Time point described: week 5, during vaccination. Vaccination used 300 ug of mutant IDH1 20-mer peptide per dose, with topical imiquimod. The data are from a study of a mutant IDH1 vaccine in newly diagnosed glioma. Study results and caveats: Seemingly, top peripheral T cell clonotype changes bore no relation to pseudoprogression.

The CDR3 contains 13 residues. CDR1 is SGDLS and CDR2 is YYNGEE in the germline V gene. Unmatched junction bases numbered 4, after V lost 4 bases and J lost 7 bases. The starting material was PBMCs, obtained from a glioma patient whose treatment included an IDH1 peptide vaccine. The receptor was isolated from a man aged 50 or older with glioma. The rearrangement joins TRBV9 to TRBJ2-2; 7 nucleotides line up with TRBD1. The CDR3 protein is CASSSQGSGELFF. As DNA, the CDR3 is TGTGCCAGCAGCTCACAGGGGAGCGGGGAGCTGTTTTTT.